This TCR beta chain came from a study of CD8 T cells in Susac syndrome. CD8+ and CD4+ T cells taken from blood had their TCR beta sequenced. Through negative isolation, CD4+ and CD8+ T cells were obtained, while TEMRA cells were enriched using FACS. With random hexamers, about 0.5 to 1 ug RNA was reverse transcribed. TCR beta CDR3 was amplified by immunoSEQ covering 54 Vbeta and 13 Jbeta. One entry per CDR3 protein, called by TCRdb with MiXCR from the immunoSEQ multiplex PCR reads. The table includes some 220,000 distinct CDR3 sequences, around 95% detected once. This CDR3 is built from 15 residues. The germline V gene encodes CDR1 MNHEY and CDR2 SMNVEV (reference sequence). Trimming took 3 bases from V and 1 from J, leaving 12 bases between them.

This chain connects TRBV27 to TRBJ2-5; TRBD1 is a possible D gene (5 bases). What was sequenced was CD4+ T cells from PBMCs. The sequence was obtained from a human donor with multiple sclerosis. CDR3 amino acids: CASSFLGQSQETQYF. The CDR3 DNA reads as TGTGCCAGCAGTTTCCTTGGACAAAGCCAAGAGACCCAGTACTTC.